This T cell receptor (beta chain) was documented in a study of cytotoxic CD8 clonotypes in ibrutinib-treated CLL. About the study: Over 9 relapsed/refractory, over 14 treatment-naive; roughly 17 IGHV unmutated. General study results and limits: Elevated clonality accompanied ibrutinib response, with a return toward baseline values at progression.

With regard to this clone: Its matching antigen is unknown.

TCRdb keeps only in-frame clones here, not all; method: immunoSEQ multiplex PCR. Of some 30,000 clones in the sample, about 80% were seen once. The CDR3 covers 18 residues. CDR1 and CDR2 (germline): SGHAT, FQNNGV. The J segment lost 0 bases and the V segment lost 4 bases, leaving 10 bases of the junction unmatched. This chain links TRBV11-2 with TRBJ2-5; TRBD2 agrees at 11 bases. The sequencing used PBMCs, collected after 36 months of ibrutinib treatment. The source is a human donor with chronic lymphocytic leukemia. CDR3 nucleotide sequence: TGTGCCAGCAGCTGGCTAGCGGGGGGCTCCCCAAACCAAGAGACCCAGTACTTC. Translation gives CASSWLAGGSPNQETQYF.